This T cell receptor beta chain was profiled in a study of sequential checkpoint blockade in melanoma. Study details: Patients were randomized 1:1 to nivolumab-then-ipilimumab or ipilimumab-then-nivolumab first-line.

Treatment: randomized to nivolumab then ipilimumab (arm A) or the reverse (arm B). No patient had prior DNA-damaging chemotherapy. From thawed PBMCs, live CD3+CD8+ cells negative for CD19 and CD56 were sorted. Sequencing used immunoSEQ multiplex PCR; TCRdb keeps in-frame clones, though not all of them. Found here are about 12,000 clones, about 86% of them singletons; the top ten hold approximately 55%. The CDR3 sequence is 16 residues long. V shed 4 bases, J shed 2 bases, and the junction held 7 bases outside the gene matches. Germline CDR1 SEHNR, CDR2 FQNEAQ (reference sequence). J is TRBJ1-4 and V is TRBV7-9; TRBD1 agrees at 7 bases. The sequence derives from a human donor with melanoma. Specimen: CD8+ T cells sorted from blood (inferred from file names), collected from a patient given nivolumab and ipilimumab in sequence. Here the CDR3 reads CASSSNRGRTNEKLFF. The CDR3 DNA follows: TGTGCCAGCAGCTCCAACAGGGGCCGGACTAATGAAAAACTGTTTTTT. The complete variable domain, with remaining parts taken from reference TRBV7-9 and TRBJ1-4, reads DTGVSQNPRHKITKRGQNVTFRCDPISEHNRLYWYRQTLGQGPEFLTYFQNEAQLEKSRLLSDRFSAERPKGSFSTLEIQRTEQGDSAMYLCASSSNRGRTNEKLFFGSGTQLSVL.